This T cell receptor (beta chain) emerged from a study of shared clonotypes between healthy human individuals. Study-wide background: The cohort had a couple of women and three men, ages 18 to 49. Each donor's CD4 naive and CD4 memory cells filled three plates apiece, CD8 naive two, and CD8 memory one.

In germline, CDR1 is SNHLY, CDR2 FYNNEI. The CDR3 has 14 amino acids. The V and J ends lost 11 bases and 0 bases respectively, with 14 bases between them. CD4+ cells underwent separation, giving CD45RA+ naive and CD45RA-negative memory subsets. Only in-frame clones appear in the TCRdb table, and some are missing; sequencing was by immunoSEQ multiplex PCR. The sample has about 1 million clones; about 80% are singletons. This chain joins TRBV2 and TRBJ2-1; the D gene is possibly TRBD2 (6 bases). Sequencing was carried out using memory CD4+ T cells sorted from blood. The subset is: CD45RA-negative fraction. The sequence came from a man younger than 35 in good health. The CDR3 spells CAGGWASSYNEQFF. CDR3 nucleotides: TGTGCCGGGGGGTGGGCAAGCTCCTACAATGAGCAGTTCTTC. The full variable domain, rest sourced from reference TRBV2 and TRBJ2-1, is EPEVTQTPSHQVTQMGQEVILRCVPISNHLYFYWYRQILGQKVEFLVSFYNNEISEKSEIFDDQFSVERPDGSNFTLKIRSTKLEDSAMYFCAGGWASSYNEQFFGPGTRLTVL.